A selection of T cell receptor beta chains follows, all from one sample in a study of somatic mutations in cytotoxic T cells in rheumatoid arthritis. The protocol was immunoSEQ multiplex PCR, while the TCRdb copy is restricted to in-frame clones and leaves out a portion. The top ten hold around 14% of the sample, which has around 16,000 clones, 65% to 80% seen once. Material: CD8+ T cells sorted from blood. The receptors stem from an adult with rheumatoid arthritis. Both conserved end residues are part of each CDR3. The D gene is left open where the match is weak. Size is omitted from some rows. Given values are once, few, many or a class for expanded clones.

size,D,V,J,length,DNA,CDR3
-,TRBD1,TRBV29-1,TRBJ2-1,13,TGCAGCGTAATCGGGACAGGGTACAATGAGCAGTTCTTC,CSVIGTGYNEQFF
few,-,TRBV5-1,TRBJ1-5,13,TGCGCCAGCAGCTTTCTAGGCAATCAGCCCCAGCATTTT,CASSFLGNQPQHF
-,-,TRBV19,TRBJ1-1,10,TGTGCCAGTAGAGGAACTGAAGCTTTCTTT,CASRGTEAFF
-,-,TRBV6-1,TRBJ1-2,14,TGTGCCAGCAGTCCGACGGCAGGGTACTATGGCTACACCTTC,CASSPTAGYYGYTF
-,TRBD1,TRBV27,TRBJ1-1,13,TGTGCCAGCAGCTGGACAGGGAACACTGAAGCTTTCTTT,CASSWTGNTEAFF
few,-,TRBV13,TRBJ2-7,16,TGTGCCAGCAGCCCTATGGAAGCAATTAACTCCTACGAGCAGTACTTC,CASSPMEAINSYEQYF
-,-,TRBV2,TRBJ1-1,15,TGTGCCAGCAGCCCGGGGCGCGGCCTGAACACTGAAGCTTTCTTT,CASSPGRGLNTEAFF
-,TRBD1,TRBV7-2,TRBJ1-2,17,TGTGCCAGCAGCACGAGTAAATCAGGGGGTTATTGGGATGGCTACACCTTC,CASSTSKSGGYWDGYTF
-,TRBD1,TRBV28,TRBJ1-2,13,TGTGCCAGTTTTTCGACAGGGTGGAGTGGCTACACCTTC,CASFSTGWSGYTF
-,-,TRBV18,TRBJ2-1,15,TGTGCCAGCTCATCATCTCCCTCCTACTGGAATGAGCAGTTCTTC,CASSSSPSYWNEQFF
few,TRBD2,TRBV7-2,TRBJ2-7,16,TGTGCCAGCAGCTTACGACCTGGGCTAGCGGTCCACGAGCAGTACTTC,CASSLRPGLAVHEQYF
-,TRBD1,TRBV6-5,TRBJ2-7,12,TGTGCCAGCAATCCGACAGGGGGGAAGCAGTACTTC,CASNPTGGKQYF
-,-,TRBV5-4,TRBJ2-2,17,TGTGCCAGCAGCTTGGGGGGGCGACTAGCAGACACCGGGGAGCTGTTTTTT,CASSLGGRLADTGELFF
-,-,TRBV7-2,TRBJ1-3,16,TGTGCCAGCATCGGCGGGGGAGTCCTCTCTGGAAACACCATATATTTT,CASIGGGVLSGNTIYF
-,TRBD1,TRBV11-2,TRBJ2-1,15,TGTGCCAGCAGCTCGACAGGGAACTCCTACAATGAGCAGTTCTTC,CASSSTGNSYNEQFF
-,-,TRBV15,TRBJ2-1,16,TGTGCCACCAGCTCCGCAGGAGCTAAACTTTACAATGAGCAGTTCTTC,CATSSAGAKLYNEQFF
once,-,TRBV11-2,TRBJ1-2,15,TGTGCCAGCAGCTTAGACTTCGGACGGATCTATGGCTACACCTTC,CASSLDFGRIYGYTF
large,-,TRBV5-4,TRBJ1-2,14,TGTGCCAGCAGCTTGGAGCGCGCTTCGGGAGGCTACACCTTC,CASSLERASGGYTF
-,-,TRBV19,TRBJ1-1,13,TGTGCCAGTAGTTGGGGGTTAAACACTGAAGCTTTCTTT,CASSWGLNTEAFF
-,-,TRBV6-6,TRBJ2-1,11,TGTGCCACCGGCGGGGTTCCTGAGCAGTTCTTC,CATGGVPEQFF
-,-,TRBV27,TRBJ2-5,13,TGTGCCAGCAGACACCTGTTGTTTGAGACCCAGTACTTC,CASRHLLFETQYF
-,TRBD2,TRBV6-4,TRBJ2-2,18,TGTGCCAGCAGTAACGAGGTAGCGGGACACAAGAACACCGGGGAGCTGTTTTTT,CASSNEVAGHKNTGELFF
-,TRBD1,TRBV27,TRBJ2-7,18,TGTGCCAGCAGTTCGACAGGGGGCAATGACCTGGGTTCCTACGAGCAGTACTTC,CASSSTGGNDLGSYEQYF
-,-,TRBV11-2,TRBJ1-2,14,TGTGCCAGCAGCTTAGGCCCAGGGTTGAGTGGCTACACCTTC,CASSLGPGLSGYTF
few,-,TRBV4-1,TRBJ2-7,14,TGCGCCAGCAGCCCCATCGGTGAAGATTACGAGCAGTACTTC,CASSPIGEDYEQYF
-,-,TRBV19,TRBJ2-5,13,TGTGCCAGTAGTGTAGCGGATCAAGAGACCCAGTACTTC,CASSVADQETQYF
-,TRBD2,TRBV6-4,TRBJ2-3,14,TGTGCCAGCAGTGAGATAGCGGGGGTAGATACGCAGTATTTT,CASSEIAGVDTQYF